The 5 T cell receptor beta chains presented below share a single source sample, sequenced in a study of blood T cell repertoires in COVID-19. Sequencing used immunoSEQ multiplex PCR; TCRdb keeps in-frame clones, though not all of them. The sample yields about 340,000 clones, around 82% seen once. What was sequenced was peripheral blood. The receptors were sampled from a man aged 25 to 40 with active or convalescent COVID-19.

The chain joins TRBV25-1 to TRBJ1-3, with 7 bases identical to TRBD1. Trimming removed 4 bases from V and 2 bases from J; junction bases left unmatched: 2. Germline CDR1 reads MGHDK; CDR2 reads SYGVNS. The CDR3 spans 14 residues. The CDR3: CASSAQGTGNTIYF. The CDR3 nucleotides are TGTGCCAGCAGTGCACAGGGGACTGGAAACACCATATATTTT.

The rearrangement links TRBV21-1 to TRBJ1-6; the DNA was not compared with TRBD1, the D call given in the table. TRBV21-1 is labeled a pseudogene. The CDR3 contains 15 residues. CDR3 coding DNA: TGTGCCAGCAGCAAAGCCAGACAGGGGGCTTCACCCCTCCACTTT. Its protein is CASSKARQGASPLHF.

This clone was detected once. This chain joins TRBV6-5 and TRBJ1-1; 8 nucleotides agree with TRBD1. Germline-derived CDR1 and CDR2 are MNHEY and SVGAGI. The CDR3 is 16 residues long. Trimming at V came to 1 base and at J to 3 bases, leaving 7 bases not matched to a gene. CDR3 amino acids: CASSYWQGAMDTEAFF. In nucleotides, the CDR3 is TGTGCCAGCAGTTACTGGCAGGGGGCGATGGACACTGAAGCTTTCTTT.

The chain carries TRBV6-5 and TRBJ1-2; D gene unclear. Trimming cost V 0 bases and J 8 bases, with 13 bases left between them. This CDR3 spans 14 amino acids. Germline V gene data show CDR1 as MNHEY and CDR2 as SVGAGI. CDR3 region: CASSYSSFGVGYTF. DNA of the CDR3: TGTGCCAGCAGTTACTCGAGTTTCGGGGTCGGCTACACCTTC.

The genes are TRBV19 and TRBJ1-1, with D uncertain. The CDR3 is 13 residues long. Trimming left V 6 bases short and J 3 bases short, with 11 bases between. Germline values: CDR1 LNHDA, CDR2 SQIVND (reference sequence). In nucleotides, the CDR3 is TGTGCCAGTAGCCCTTCCCCGTACACTGAAGCTTTCTTT. It specifies CASSPSPYTEAFF.